A single sample is the source of the 29 T cell receptor beta chains below, sequenced in a study of vaccination effects on CD4 cells after COVID-19. Following 10 days of culture, CD4+ T cells were isolated. From March to December 2020, the person had a SARS-CoV-2 infection that was confirmed by PCR. Each participant received a vaccine that was either BNT162b2 or mRNA-1273, given as two doses. The protocol was immunoSEQ multiplex PCR, while the TCRdb copy is restricted to in-frame clones and leaves out a portion. The sample has roughly 46,000 clones, 65% to 75% seen once. Their antigens are not known. Sequencing was performed on CD4+ T cells from PBMCs cultured without peptide, taken after COVID-19 vaccination. Every receptor here comes from a human donor who had a prior SARS-CoV-2 infection.

The rearrangement uses TRBV14 and TRBJ2-7; TRBD1 matches 7 bases. The CDR3 sequence is 15 residues long. The junction had 11 bases not matched to a gene; V was cut back by 4 bases and J by 5 bases. Germline V gives CDR1 SGHDN, CDR2 FVKESK. The CDR3 bases are TGTGCCAGCAGCCCACTAGACAGGGTCTCGGACGAGCAGTACTTC. It codes for CASSPLDRVSDEQYF.

The table lists this clone with a few counts. The chain couples TRBV19 to TRBJ1-1; the D is unclear. Between the trimmed V and J ends, which lost 6 bases and 0 bases, there was a span of 17 bases. The CDR3 is 16 residues long. Germline lookup yields CDR1 LNHDA and CDR2 SQIVND (reference sequence). The CDR3 region is CASSTGRINLNTEAFF. The CDR3 nucleotides read TGTGCCAGTAGCACCGGCAGGATCAACCTGAACACTGAAGCTTTCTTT.

The chain employs TRBV3-1 (or the pseudogene TRBV3-2) and TRBJ2-1, with D tentatively TRBD1 (5 bases). Germline values: CDR1 LGHDT, CDR2 YNNKEL (reference sequence). V lost 4 bases, J lost 16 bases, and 17 bases lay in between. This CDR3 comprises 12 residues. In nucleotides, the CDR3 is TGTGCCAGCAGCCGAGAGCAGGGCGTACGATTCTTC. Its translation is CASSREQGVRFF.

V usage is TRBV7-9 and J usage is TRBJ2-7; no clear D gene. The CDR3 has 13 residues. Germline V gene data show CDR1 as SEHNR and CDR2 as FQNEAQ (reference sequence). Trimming pared 1 base from V and 5 bases from J, leaving 9 bases between. The CDR3 sequence is CASSLGSWDEQYF. DNA for the CDR3: TGTGCCAGCAGCTTAGGGAGTTGGGACGAGCAGTACTTC. The full variable domain, completed using reference TRBV7-9 and TRBJ2-7, is DTGVSQNPRHKITKRGQNVTFRCDPISEHNRLYWYRQTLGQGPEFLTYFQNEAQLEKSRLLSDRFSAERPKGSFSTLEIQRTEQGDSAMYLCASSLGSWDEQYFGPGTRLTVT.

The chain links TRBV7-9 to TRBJ2-7, with a possible D match to TRBD1 (7 bases). Trimming removed 6 bases from V and 6 bases from J, with 18 bases in between. Germline V gene lookup returns CDR1 SEHNR and CDR2 FQNEAQ (reference sequence). The CDR3 totals 14 residues. The CDR3 reads CASREDREAGEQYF. Written as DNA, the CDR3 is TGTGCCAGCAGAGAAGACAGGGAGGCGGGCGAGCAGTACTTC.

The V gene is TRBV4-1, the J gene TRBJ2-7, with 12 bases that match TRBD1. This CDR3 is 17 amino acids long. The germline gives CDR1 MGHRA, CDR2 YSYEKL. Losses at the gene ends were 3 bases for V and 2 bases for J; bases not matched to a gene: 8. The CDR3 DNA reads as TGCGCCAGCAGCCATAGGGACAGGGGGCTTCTCCCCTACGAGCAGTACTTC. It is translated as CASSHRDRGLLPYEQYF.

The V gene is TRBV2, the J gene TRBJ2-2, with D perhaps assigned TRBD1 or TRBD2 (5 bases each). The V end was cut by 11 bases, the J end by 5 bases, with 18 bases between. The CDR3 sequence is 14 residues long. Germline values: CDR1 SNHLY, CDR2 FYNNEI. The CDR3 sequence: CASGTVVRTGELFF. Written as DNA, the CDR3 is TGTGCCTCGGGGACGGTCGTAAGGACCGGGGAGCTGTTTTTT.

This clone was found a few times. The V gene is TRBV3-1 (or the pseudogene TRBV3-2), the J gene TRBJ2-1; 7 bases fit TRBD2. V dropped 8 bases and J dropped 1; count of bases not matched to a gene: 2. The CDR3 loop spans 13 amino acids. In germline, CDR1 is LGHDT, CDR2 YNNKEL (reference sequence). CDR3 in amino acids: CASAGRSYNEQFF. CDR3 nucleotides: TGTGCCAGCGCCGGGAGGTCCTACAATGAGCAGTTCTTC.

The V call is TRBV9, the J call TRBJ2-3, with D possibly matching TRBD2 (5 bases). CDR3 length: 14 amino acids. Germline CDR1 is SGDLS and CDR2 is YYNGEE. Trimming left V 3 bases short and J 2 bases short, with 10 bases between. CDR3 DNA: TGTGCCAGCAGCGCCGGGATTTCCACAGATACGCAGTATTTT. Its protein is CASSAGISTDTQYF.

The chain has TRBV2 and TRBJ2-3; D remains unclear. The ends were cut back, 2 bases at V and 4 bases at J, with 4 bases in the middle. The CDR3 consists of 12 residues. Per the germline V gene, CDR1 is SNHLY and CDR2 is FYNNEI. The CDR3 reads CASSEFADTQYF. The CDR3 DNA is TGTGCCAGCAGTGAATTCGCAGATACGCAGTATTTT.

The CDR3 spells CASSRGTSGSIYEQFF. DNA for the CDR3: TGTGCCAGCAGCCGTGGGACTAGCGGGAGCATCTATGAGCAGTTCTTC. This chain joins TRBV5-4 and TRBJ2-1; 14 bases fit TRBD2. Germline V CDR1 and CDR2: SGHNT, YYREEE (reference sequence). The ends lost 4 bases at V and 8 bases at J; junction bases unmatched: 8. The CDR3 loop spans 16 amino acids.

The genes are TRBV6-5 and TRBJ1-3; D remains unclear. The CDR3 contains 13 residues. With 6 bases removed from V and 1 base from J, the gap between germline ends came to 7 bases. Germline assignment: CDR1 MNHEY and CDR2 SVGAGI. The CDR3 nucleotides read TGTGCCAGCAGCGTACGGTCTGGAAACACCATATATTTT. Encoded protein: CASSVRSGNTIYF.

The chain employs TRBV4-1 and TRBJ1-1; D unresolved. V lost 0 bases and J 4 bases, leaving 12 bases between the germline ends. Germline lookup yields CDR1 MGHRA and CDR2 YSYEKL. CDR3 length: 15 residues. CDR3 residues: CASSQDYRLFTEAFF. In DNA form, the CDR3 reads TGCGCCAGCAGCCAAGATTATAGATTATTCACTGAAGCTTTCTTT.

The chain couples TRBV4-1 to TRBJ2-5; perhaps TRBD2 as D (5 bases). Per germline, CDR1 MGHRA and CDR2 YSYEKL. The CDR3 sequence is 17 residues long. Trimming cost V 1 base and J 3 bases, with 18 bases left between them. The CDR3 DNA is TGCGCCAGCAGCCAAGGGGGAGTCAGGTCGGCCGAAGAGACCCAGTACTTC. Translated: CASSQGGVRSAEETQYF.

Remarks on this clone: Sequence at one end of the junction differs from germline and may be a read error. The J gene is TRBJ1-5, the V gene TRBV7-7, with 7 positions matching TRBD1. There are 15 residues in the CDR3. Germline loops: CDR1 SSHAT, CDR2 FNYEAQ (reference sequence). The CDR3 loop reads CASSRDRYSNQPQHF. The CDR3, as DNA: TGTGCTAGCAGCCGGGACAGATATAGCAATCAGCCCCAGCATTTT. The whole variable domain, remainder taken from reference TRBV7-7 and TRBJ1-5, is GAGVSQSPRYKVTKRGQDVTLRCDPISSHATLYWYQQALGQGPEFLTYFNYEAQPDKSGLPSDRFSAERPEGSISTLTIQRTEQRDSAMYRCASSRDRYSNQPQHFGDGTRLSIL.

This clone was detected a few times. CDR3 amino acids: CASSHWRSSYEQYF. The CDR3 nucleotides read TGTGCCAGCAGCCATTGGCGCAGTTCCTACGAGCAGTACTTC. This rearrangement joins TRBV14 to TRBJ2-7; D unresolved. The germline CDR1 and CDR2 sequences are SGHDN and FVKESK. The CDR3 sequence is 14 residues long. V lost 3 bases and J 1 base, leaving 10 bases between the germline ends.

The chain carries TRBV6-2 or TRBV6-3 and TRBJ2-3; D is uncertain. Per the germline V gene, CDR1 is MNHEY and CDR2 is SVGEGT. Between the trimmed V and J ends, which lost 1 base and 1 base, there was a span of 6 bases. This CDR3 has 14 amino acids. The CDR3 DNA reads TGTGCCAGCAGTTACTTGCTCCGCACAGATACGCAGTATTTT. This sequence encodes CASSYLLRTDTQYF.

The rearrangement links TRBV7-3 to TRBJ2-2; weak D call: TRBD1 (5 bases). Germline lookup yields CDR1 SGHTA and CDR2 FQGTGA. Trimming removed 2 bases from V and 4 bases from J, with 5 bases in between. This CDR3 region has 13 residues. This CDR3 reads CASSLQGTGELFF. In nucleotides, the CDR3 is TGTGCCAGCAGCTTACAGGGCACCGGGGAGCTGTTTTTT.

This sequence joins TRBV3-1 (or the pseudogene TRBV3-2) and TRBJ2-4; D possibly matches TRBD1 or TRBD2 (5 bases each). Germline-derived CDR1 and CDR2 are LGHDT and YNNKEL (reference sequence). V lost 3 bases to trimming and J lost 13 bases, with 13 bases between them. This CDR3 is built from 12 residues. CDR3 sequence (DNA): TGTGCCAGCAGCCAGGGACGGCAATTGCAGTACTTC. This gives the protein CASSQGRQLQYF.

This clone was observed a handful of times. This chain links TRBV30 with TRBJ2-7; D is perhaps TRBD1 (5 bases). V lost 5 bases to trimming and J lost 4 bases, with 9 bases between them. The CDR3 totals 11 residues. The V gene's germline CDR1 is GTSNPN and CDR2 SVGIG (reference sequence). CDR3 protein: CAWSNRYEQYF. DNA of the CDR3: TGTGCCTGGTCTAACAGGTACGAGCAGTACTTC.

V is TRBV23-1 and J is TRBJ1-3, with D unresolved. TRBV23-1 is an ORF for which the function is uncertain. CDR3 size: 14 residues. Trimming removed 2 bases from V and 5 bases from J, with 10 bases in between. The CDR3 sequence is CASSQPVDRNTIYF. CDR3 DNA: TGCGCCAGCAGTCAACCCGTTGACCGAAACACCATATATTTT.

Here the CDR3 reads CASCQARHEQFF. CDR3 nucleotide sequence: TGTGCCAGCTGTCAAGCGAGGCATGAGCAGTTCTTC. This chain uses TRBV2 with TRBJ2-1; D call uncertain. This CDR3 has 12 amino acids. Germline V gene sequence: CDR1 SNHLY, CDR2 FYNNEI. Deletions cut 8 bases from V and 8 bases from J, with 13 bases between.

The V and J genes are TRBV30 and TRBJ2-1, with TRBD2 matching over 10 bases. Trimming took 0 bases from V and 6 from J; bases not matched to a gene: 8. This CDR3 contains 16 residues. Germline V lookup: CDR1 GTSNPN, CDR2 SVGIG (reference sequence). The CDR3 is CAWSVWSGGAGNEQFF. DNA for the CDR3: TGTGCCTGGAGTGTTTGGAGCGGGGGGGCCGGCAATGAGCAGTTCTTC.

J is TRBJ1-6 and V is TRBV3-1 (or the pseudogene TRBV3-2), with D unresolved. Germline V gene sequence: CDR1 LGHDT, CDR2 YNNKEL (reference sequence). The CDR3 runs 17 residues. Trimming took off 0 bases at V and 5 bases at J, with 14 bases between the two ends. In nucleotides, the CDR3 is TGTGCCAGCAGCCAAGATTCCTGGGCGATGGATAATTCACCCCTCCACTTT. Protein: CASSQDSWAMDNSPLHF.

The chain is built from TRBV19 and TRBJ2-3; tentatively, D is TRBD1 or TRBD2 (5 bases each). Per germline, CDR1 LNHDA and CDR2 SQIVND (reference sequence). With 10 bases removed from V and 0 bases from J, the gap between germline ends came to 14 bases. The CDR3 has 14 amino acids. The CDR3 sequence is CAKRGAASTDTQYF. CDR3 nucleotides: TGTGCCAAAAGAGGGGCAGCCAGCACAGATACGCAGTATTTT.

This clone was seen only a few times. The chain links TRBV7-9 to TRBJ1-1; TRBD1 agrees at 7 bases. CDR1 is SEHNR, CDR2 FQNEAQ, per germline (reference sequence). The CDR3 extends over 13 amino acids. V shed 5 bases, J shed 0 bases, and the junction held 0 bases outside the gene matches. DNA for the CDR3: TGTGCCAGCAGCAGGGGGCTGAACACTGAAGCTTTCTTT. Translating it yields CASSRGLNTEAFF. Full variable domain (rest looked up from reference TRBV7-9 and TRBJ1-1): DTGVSQNPRHKITKRGQNVTFRCDPISEHNRLYWYRQTLGQGPEFLTYFQNEAQLEKSRLLSDRFSAERPKGSFSTLEIQRTEQGDSAMYLCASSRGLNTEAFFGQGTRLTVV.

CDR3 bases: TGTGCCAGCAGCTTAGGGCCACTTGGCACAGATACGCAGTATTTT. It translates to CASSLGPLGTDTQYF. This sequence joins TRBV11-2 and TRBJ2-3; D gene uncertain. V was trimmed by 1 base and J by 1 base, leaving 9 bases between them. Germline V gene sequence: CDR1 SGHAT, CDR2 FQNNGV. CDR3 length equals 15 residues. The variable domain in full, with the rest retrieved from reference TRBV11-2 and TRBJ2-3, is EAGVAQSPRYKIIEKRQSVAFWCNPISGHATLYWYQQILGQGPKLLIQFQNNGVVDDSQLPKDRFSAERLKGVDSTLKIQPAKLEDSAVYLCASSLGPLGTDTQYFGPGTRLTVL.

This chain connects TRBV5-6 to TRBJ2-3, with 10 bases lining up with TRBD2. V dropped 4 bases and J dropped 4; count of bases not matched to a gene: 6. Germline CDR1 SGHDT, CDR2 YYEEEE. The CDR3 covers 15 residues. CDR3 bases: TGTGCCAGCAGCAATAAGCGGGAGGGAGCAGATACGCAGTATTTT. Encoded protein: CASSNKREGADTQYF.

The rearrangement joins TRBV6-6 to TRBJ2-3, with D tentatively TRBD1 (5 bases). V was shortened by 5 bases and J by 11 bases, with 20 bases between the two germline ends. The germline V gene has CDR1 MNHNY and CDR2 SVGAGI (reference sequence). This CDR3 has 14 amino acids. CDR3 amino acids: CASSRQTLHIKQYF. For the CDR3, the DNA is TGTGCCAGCAGTCGACAGACCCTCCACATTAAGCAGTATTTT.